This TCR beta chain appears in the sequencing data of a study of beta chain features in type 1 diabetes. Overall study results and limits: Among type 1 diabetes patients, VDJ junctions had fewer insertions and more deletions.

The whole isolated RNA underwent reverse transcription, so sequencing captured expressed TCRB transcripts. Profiled with immunoSEQ multiplex PCR; TCRdb holds only in-frame clones, not every one. The table includes about half a million clones, 10% to 12% detected once. The germline CDR1 and CDR2 sequences are SGHVS and FQNEAQ. This CDR3 spans 15 amino acids. Trimming removed 0 bases from V and 0 bases from J, with 8 bases in between. This clone was detected only a few times. What it recognizes is unknown. This chain joins TRBV7-8 and TRBJ2-5, with D maybe TRBD2 (6 bases). The TCR was taken from a woman under 30 in good health. The sequenced material came from naive CD4+ T cells from blood. The CDR3: CASSLARGYQETQYF. In DNA form, the CDR3 reads TGTGCCAGCAGCTTAGCTCGGGGGTACCAAGAGACCCAGTACTTC.